This record covers a single T cell receptor (beta chain). Germline lookup yields CDR1 SNHLY and CDR2 FYNNEI. The CDR3 has 14 amino acids. V gave up 2 bases and J gave up 6 bases; unmatched junction bases: 6. The data were taken from a study of blood T cell repertoires in COVID-19. Sequenced by immunoSEQ multiplex PCR; TCRdb stores in-frame clones only, minus some. The table has about 180,000 clones, under 85% seen once. The source of this sequence is a man at least 80 years old with COVID-19, enrolled during active disease. This rearrangement joins TRBV2 to TRBJ2-5, with 7 bases identical to TRBD2. The sample comprised peripheral blood. CDR3 in amino acids: CASSELGGGKTQYF. For the CDR3, the DNA is TGTGCCAGCAGTGAATTAGGCGGGGGAAAGACCCAGTACTTC.